The clone carrying this T cell receptor beta chain was detected only a few times. The sample is drawn from a study of shared clonotypes between healthy human individuals. How the authors handled the data: Filtering differed for immunoSEQ, which gave only junction sequences without quality scores. Libraries were prepared by immunoSEQ multiplex PCR; TCRdb keeps only in-frame clonotypes and omits some of them. V, J and clone size reflect that table, while D and trimming were determined from the DNA. This sample carries about 1.1 million clones, approximately 80% of them seen once, and the ten largest clones take approximately 0.5%. Recent vaccinations or acute infections were absent in the healthy HIV-negative adult donors. In the CD4+ fraction, cells were divided into CD45RA+ naive and CD45RA-negative memory subsets. V lost 4 bases, J lost 3 bases, and 10 bases lay in between. In germline, CDR1 is SNHLY, CDR2 FYNNEI. There are 14 residues in the CDR3.

The V call is TRBV2, the J call TRBJ1-5, with D maybe TRBD1 (5 bases). Sequencing was performed on memory CD4+ T cells from PBMCs. Specified subset: CD45RA-negative fraction. This receptor was obtained from a man aged 18 to 30 in good health. Some clones in this sample may be carry-over from other donors' samples. The CDR3 DNA reads TGTGCCAGCAGTGGACAGCCATTCAATCAGCCCCAGCATTTT. Protein: CASSGQPFNQPQHF.